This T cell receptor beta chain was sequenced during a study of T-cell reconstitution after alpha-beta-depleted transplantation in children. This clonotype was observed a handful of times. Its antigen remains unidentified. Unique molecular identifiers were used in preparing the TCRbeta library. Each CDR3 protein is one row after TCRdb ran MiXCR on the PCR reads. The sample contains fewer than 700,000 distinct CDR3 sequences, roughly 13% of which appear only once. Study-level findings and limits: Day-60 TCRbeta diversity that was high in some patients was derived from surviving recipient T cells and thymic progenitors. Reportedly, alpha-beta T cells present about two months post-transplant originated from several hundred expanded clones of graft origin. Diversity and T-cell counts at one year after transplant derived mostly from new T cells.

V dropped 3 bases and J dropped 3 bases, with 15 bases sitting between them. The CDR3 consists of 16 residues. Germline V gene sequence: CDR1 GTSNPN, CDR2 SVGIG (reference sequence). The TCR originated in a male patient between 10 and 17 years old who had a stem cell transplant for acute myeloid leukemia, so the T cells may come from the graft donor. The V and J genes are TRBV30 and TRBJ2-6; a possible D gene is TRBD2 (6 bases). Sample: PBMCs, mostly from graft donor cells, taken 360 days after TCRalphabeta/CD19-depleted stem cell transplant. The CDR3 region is CAWSLRGGIGANVLTF. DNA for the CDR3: TGTGCCTGGAGCCTGAGAGGCGGGATTGGGGCCAACGTCCTGACTTTC. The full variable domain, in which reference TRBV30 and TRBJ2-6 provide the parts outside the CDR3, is SQTIHQWPATLVQPVGSPLSLECTVEGTSNPNLYWYRQAAGRGLQLLFYSVGIGQISSEVPQNLSASRPQDRQFILSSKKLLLSDSGFYLCAWSLRGGIGANVLTFGAGSRLTVL.